What follows is one T cell receptor beta chain and its context. CDR3 length: 14 residues. V was cut by 6 bases and J by 1 base, with 16 bases left in between. CDR1 is SQVTM and CDR2 is ANQGSEA in the germline V gene. The data originate from a study of cytomegalovirus exposure and HLA in healthy donors. Produced via immunoSEQ multiplex PCR; TCRdb's table is partial and in-frame only. This sample yields 65,000 to 75,000 clones, of which roughly 93% are seen a single time; roughly 3% belongs to the top ten. This receptor was obtained from a woman aged 18-29 years in good health and CMV-seropositive. The V gene is TRBV29-1, the J gene TRBJ2-7; tentatively, D is TRBD2 (6 bases). Sequencing used PBMCs. CDR3 bases: TGCAGCGTCGTGAGGAGGGGAGATTCCTACGAGCAGTACTTC. Amino acid sequence: CSVVRRGDSYEQYF.